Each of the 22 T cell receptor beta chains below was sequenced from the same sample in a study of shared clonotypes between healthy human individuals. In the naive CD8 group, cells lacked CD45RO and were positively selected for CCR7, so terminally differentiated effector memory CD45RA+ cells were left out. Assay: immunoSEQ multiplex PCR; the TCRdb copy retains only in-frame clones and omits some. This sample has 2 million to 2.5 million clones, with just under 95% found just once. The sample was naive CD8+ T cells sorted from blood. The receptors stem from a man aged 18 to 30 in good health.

The CDR3 sequence: CASSAGVGLYEQYF. Here the CDR3 DNA reads TGTGCCAGCAGCGCCGGAGTGGGCCTATACGAGCAGTACTTC. The rearrangement joins TRBV9 to TRBJ2-7; D gene uncertain. CDR1 is SGDLS, CDR2 YYNGEE, per germline. There are 14 residues in the CDR3. Trimming pared 3 bases from V and 4 bases from J, leaving 14 bases between.

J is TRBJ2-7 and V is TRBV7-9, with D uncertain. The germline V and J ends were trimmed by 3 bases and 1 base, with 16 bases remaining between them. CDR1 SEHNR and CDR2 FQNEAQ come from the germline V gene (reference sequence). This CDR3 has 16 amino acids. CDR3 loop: CASSFIESTLSYEQYF. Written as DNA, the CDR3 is TGTGCCAGCAGCTTTATTGAAAGCACGTTATCCTACGAGCAGTACTTC.

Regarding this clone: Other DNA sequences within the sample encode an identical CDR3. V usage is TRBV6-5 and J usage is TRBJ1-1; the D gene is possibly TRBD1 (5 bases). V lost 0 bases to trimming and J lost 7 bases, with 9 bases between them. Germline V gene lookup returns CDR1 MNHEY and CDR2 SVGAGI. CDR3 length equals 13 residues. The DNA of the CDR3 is TGTGCCAGCAGTTACTCCCCGGGGGGTGAAGCTTTCTTT. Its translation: CASSYSPGGEAFF.

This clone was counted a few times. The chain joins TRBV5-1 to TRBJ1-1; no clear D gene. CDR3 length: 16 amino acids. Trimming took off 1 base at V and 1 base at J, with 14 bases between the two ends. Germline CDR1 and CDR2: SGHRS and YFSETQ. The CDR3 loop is CASSLWPETRNTEAFF. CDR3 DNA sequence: TGCGCCAGCAGCTTGTGGCCCGAAACACGGAACACTGAAGCTTTCTTT.

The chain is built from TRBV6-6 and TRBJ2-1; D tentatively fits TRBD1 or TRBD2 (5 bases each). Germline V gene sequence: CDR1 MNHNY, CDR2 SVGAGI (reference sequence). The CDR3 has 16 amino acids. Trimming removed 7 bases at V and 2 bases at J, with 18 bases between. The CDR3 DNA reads TGTGCCAGCACCGAACCGATGGGGGTGCCCTACAATGAGCAGTTCTTC. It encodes CASTEPMGVPYNEQFF.

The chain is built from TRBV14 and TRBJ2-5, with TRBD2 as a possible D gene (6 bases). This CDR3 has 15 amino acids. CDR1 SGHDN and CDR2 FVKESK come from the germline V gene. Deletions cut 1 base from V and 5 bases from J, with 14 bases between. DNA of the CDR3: TGTGCCAGCAGCCAAGGACTAGATCACGGGGAGACCCAGTACTTC. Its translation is CASSQGLDHGETQYF.

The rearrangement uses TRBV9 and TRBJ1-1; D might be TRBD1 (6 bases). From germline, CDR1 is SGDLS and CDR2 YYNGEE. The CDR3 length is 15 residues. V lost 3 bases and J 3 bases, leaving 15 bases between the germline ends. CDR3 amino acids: CASSATTGLYTEAFF. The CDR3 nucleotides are TGTGCCAGCAGCGCAACAACAGGGCTCTACACTGAAGCTTTCTTT.

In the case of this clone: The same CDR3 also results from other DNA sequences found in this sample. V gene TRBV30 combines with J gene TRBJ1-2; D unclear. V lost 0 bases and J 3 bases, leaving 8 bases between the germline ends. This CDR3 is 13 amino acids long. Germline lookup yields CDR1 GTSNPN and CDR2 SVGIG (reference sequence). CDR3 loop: CAWSVGGDYGYTF. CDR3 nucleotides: TGTGCCTGGAGTGTAGGCGGGGACTATGGCTACACCTTC.

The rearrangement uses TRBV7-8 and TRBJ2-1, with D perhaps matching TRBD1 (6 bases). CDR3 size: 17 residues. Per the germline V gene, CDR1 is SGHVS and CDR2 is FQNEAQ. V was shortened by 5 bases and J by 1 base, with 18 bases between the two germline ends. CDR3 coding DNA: TGTGCCAGCAGCATGTACTTAGTGGGGGCTTCCTACAATGAGCAGTTCTTC. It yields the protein CASSMYLVGASYNEQFF.

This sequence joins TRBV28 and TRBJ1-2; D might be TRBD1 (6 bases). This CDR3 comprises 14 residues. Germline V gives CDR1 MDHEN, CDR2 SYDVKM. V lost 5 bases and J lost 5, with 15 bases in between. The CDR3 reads CASSHTDRIYGYTF. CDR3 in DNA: TGTGCCAGCAGTCACACCGACAGGATTTATGGCTACACCTTC.

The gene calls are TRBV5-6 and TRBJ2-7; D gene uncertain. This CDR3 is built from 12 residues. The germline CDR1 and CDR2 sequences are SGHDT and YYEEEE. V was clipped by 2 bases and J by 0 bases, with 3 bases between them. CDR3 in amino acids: CASSFTSYEQYF. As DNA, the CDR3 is TGTGCCAGCAGCTTTACCTCCTACGAGCAGTACTTC.

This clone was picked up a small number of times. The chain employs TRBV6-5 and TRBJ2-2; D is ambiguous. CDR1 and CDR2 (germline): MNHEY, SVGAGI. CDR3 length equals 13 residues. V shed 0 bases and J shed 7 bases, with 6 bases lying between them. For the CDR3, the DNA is TGTGCCAGCAGTTACTCGGTCTTCGGGGAGCTGTTTTTT. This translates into CASSYSVFGELFF.

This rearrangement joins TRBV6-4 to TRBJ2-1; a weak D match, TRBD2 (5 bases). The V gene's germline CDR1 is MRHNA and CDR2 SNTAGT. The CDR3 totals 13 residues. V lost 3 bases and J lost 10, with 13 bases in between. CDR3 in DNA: TGTGCCAGCAGTGATCCCACTAGTCTGGAGCAGTTCTTC. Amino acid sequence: CASSDPTSLEQFF.

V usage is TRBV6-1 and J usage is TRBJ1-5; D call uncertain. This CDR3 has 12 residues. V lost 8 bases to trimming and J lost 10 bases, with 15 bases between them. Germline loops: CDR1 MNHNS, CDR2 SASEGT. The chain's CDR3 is CASELWGFPQHF. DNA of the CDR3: TGTGCCAGCGAACTCTGGGGTTTCCCCCAGCATTTT.

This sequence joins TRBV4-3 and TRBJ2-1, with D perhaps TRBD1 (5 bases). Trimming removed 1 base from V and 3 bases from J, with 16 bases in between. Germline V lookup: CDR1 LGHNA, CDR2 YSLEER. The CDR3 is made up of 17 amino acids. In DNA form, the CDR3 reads TGCGCCAGCAGCCAAGCCAGGGCAGATGAATTCTACAATGAGCAGTTCTTC. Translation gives CASSQARADEFYNEQFF.

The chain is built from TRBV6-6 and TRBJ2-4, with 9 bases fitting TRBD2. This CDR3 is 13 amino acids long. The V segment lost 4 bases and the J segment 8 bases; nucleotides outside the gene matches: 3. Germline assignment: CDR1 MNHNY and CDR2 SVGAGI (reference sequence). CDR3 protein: CASSWREGDIQYF. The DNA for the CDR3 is TGTGCCAGCAGTTGGCGGGAGGGCGACATTCAGTACTTC.

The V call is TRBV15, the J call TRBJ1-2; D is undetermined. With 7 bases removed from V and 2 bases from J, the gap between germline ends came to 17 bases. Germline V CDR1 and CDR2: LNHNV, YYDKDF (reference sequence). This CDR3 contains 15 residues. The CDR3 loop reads CATTLNRDPNYGYTF. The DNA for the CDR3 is TGTGCCACCACTTTGAATAGGGATCCGAACTATGGCTACACCTTC.

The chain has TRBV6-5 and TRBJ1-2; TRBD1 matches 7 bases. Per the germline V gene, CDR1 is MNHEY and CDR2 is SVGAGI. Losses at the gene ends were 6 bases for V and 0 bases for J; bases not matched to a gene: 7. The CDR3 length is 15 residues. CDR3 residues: CASRKQGLANYGYTF. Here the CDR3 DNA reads TGTGCCAGCAGAAAACAGGGGCTAGCTAACTATGGCTACACCTTC.

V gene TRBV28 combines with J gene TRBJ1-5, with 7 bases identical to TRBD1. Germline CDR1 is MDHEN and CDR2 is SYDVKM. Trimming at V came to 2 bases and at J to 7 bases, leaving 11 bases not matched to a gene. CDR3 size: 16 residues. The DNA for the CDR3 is TGTGCCAGCAGTTTAAGGATCGGGACAGTGGGCCAGCCCCAGCATTTT. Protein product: CASSLRIGTVGQPQHF.

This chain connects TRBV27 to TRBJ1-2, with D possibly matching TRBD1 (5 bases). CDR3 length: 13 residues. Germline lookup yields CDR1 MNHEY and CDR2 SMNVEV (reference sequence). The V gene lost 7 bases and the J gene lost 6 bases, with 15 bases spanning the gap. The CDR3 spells CASTKIGVDGYTF. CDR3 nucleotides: TGTGCCAGCACAAAGATAGGGGTAGATGGCTACACCTTC.

This CDR3 reads CASSQDPPGWGLYEQYF. CDR3 nucleotide sequence: TGTGCCAGCAGCCAAGATCCACCCGGGTGGGGGCTCTACGAGCAGTACTTC. V and J are TRBV14 and TRBJ2-7, with a tentative D call TRBD1 (6 bases). The CDR3 runs to 17 residues. Germline V lookup: CDR1 SGHDN, CDR2 FVKESK. V lost 0 bases and J 3 bases, leaving 18 bases between the germline ends.

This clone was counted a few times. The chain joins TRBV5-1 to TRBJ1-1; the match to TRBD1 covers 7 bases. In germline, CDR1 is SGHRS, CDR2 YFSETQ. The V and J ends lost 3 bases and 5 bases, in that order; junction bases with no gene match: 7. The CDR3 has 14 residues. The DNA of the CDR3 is TGCGCCAGCAGCTACCTAGAGACAGGGACTGAAGCTTTCTTT. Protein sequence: CASSYLETGTEAFF.